The 16 T cell receptor beta chains listed next were all sequenced from one sample in a study of OX40 agonist ivuxolimab in advanced cancers. The method was immunoSEQ multiplex PCR; TCRdb's version includes in-frame clones alone and lacks a portion of them. The sample holds roughly 45,000 clones, approximately 84% seen once. Source: CD4+ or CD8+ T cells sorted from blood, taken in a trial of the OX40 agonist ivuxolimab. These receptors all stem from an adult with an advanced solid tumor such as melanoma, head and neck, liver or kidney cancer.

V gene TRBV7-6 combines with J gene TRBJ1-1; possibly TRBD1 for D (5 bases). Per germline, CDR1 SGHVS and CDR2 FNYEAQ. V dropped 4 bases and J dropped 1 base, with 13 bases sitting between them. The CDR3 has 15 residues. CDR3 sequence: CASSSYGGRNTEAFF. The DNA of the CDR3 is TGTGCCAGCAGCTCCTACGGGGGGAGGAACACTGAAGCTTTCTTT.

This chain connects TRBV18 to TRBJ2-7; no definite D call. The V end lost 2 bases, the J end lost 6 bases, and 11 bases lay between the germline ends. CDR1 is KGHSH, CDR2 LQKENI, per germline. The CDR3 contains 13 residues. The CDR3 nucleotides are TGTGCCAGCTCACCAGTAGAAGGGCCCGAGCAGTACTTC. Translating gives CASSPVEGPEQYF.

V gene TRBV28 combines with J gene TRBJ1-5, with 7 bases lining up with TRBD1. Germline V CDR1 and CDR2: MDHEN, SYDVKM. This CDR3 region has 14 residues. Trimming removed 4 bases from V and 8 bases from J; junction bases left unmatched: 8. The CDR3 protein is CASSSPGGSEPQHF. The CDR3 bases are TGTGCCAGCAGTTCCCCAGGGGGTTCCGAGCCCCAGCATTTT.

J is TRBJ1-2 and V is TRBV2; D not certain. The CDR3 sequence is 14 residues long. The V and J ends lost 7 bases and 1 base respectively, with 13 bases between them. Germline V gene sequence: CDR1 SNHLY, CDR2 FYNNEI. The CDR3 coding sequence is TGTGCCAGCACCCCGCTCCCAAGTAACTATGGCTACACCTTC. It is translated as CASTPLPSNYGYTF. Complete variable domain (other parts from reference TRBV2 and TRBJ1-2): EPEVTQTPSHQVTQMGQEVILRCVPISNHLYFYWYRQILGQKVEFLVSFYNNEISEKSEIFDDQFSVERPDGSNFTLKIRSTKLEDSAMYFCASTPLPSNYGYTFGSGTRLTVV.

The rearrangement uses TRBV2 and TRBJ2-1; unclear D gene. The CDR3 contains 14 residues. V was pared by 2 bases and J by 15 bases, with 20 bases between. In germline, CDR1 is SNHLY, CDR2 FYNNEI. CDR3 sequence (DNA): TGTGCCAGCAGTGAAATGTATGGGGAACCACGATCGTTCTTC. This translates into CASSEMYGEPRSFF.

V usage is TRBV11-2 and J usage is TRBJ2-7; TRBD1 might be the D (6 bases). Trimming took off 5 bases at V and 5 bases at J, with 16 bases between the two ends. This CDR3 contains 14 residues. Germline V gene sequence: CDR1 SGHAT, CDR2 FQNNGV. DNA for the CDR3: TGTGCCAGCAGCCCCCGCCCAGGGGCGCACGAGCAGTACTTC. Its translation: CASSPRPGAHEQYF.

The chain's CDR3 is CASSLIQGGGNEQFF. The DNA of the CDR3 is TGTGCCAGCAGCTTAATTCAGGGCGGGGGCAATGAGCAGTTCTTC. This sequence joins TRBV5-4 and TRBJ2-1, with 7 bases lining up with TRBD2. V trimming: 2 bases; J trimming: 6 bases; junction bases outside the gene matches: 8. CDR3 size: 15 residues. Germline CDR1 and CDR2: SGHNT and YYREEE (reference sequence).

This clone was seen a single time. V is TRBV5-4 and J is TRBJ1-2; possible D gene TRBD1, 6 bases. Germline V lookup: CDR1 SGHNT, CDR2 YYREEE (reference sequence). This CDR3 spans 15 amino acids. Trimming shortened V by 0 bases and J by 4 bases, and 13 bases separated the two germline ends. CDR3 in DNA: TGTGCCAGCAGCTTGGGGGGGCAGGGTTCCTATGGCTACACCTTC. This translates into CASSLGGQGSYGYTF.

This clone appeared once. The chain has TRBV18 and TRBJ2-3; D is unresolved. The germline V gene has CDR1 KGHSH and CDR2 LQKENI. V lost 2 bases, J lost 3 bases, and 6 bases lay in between. This CDR3 is built from 13 residues. The chain's CDR3 is CASSPELTDTQYF. Written as DNA, the CDR3 is TGTGCCAGCTCACCAGAGCTGACAGATACGCAGTATTTT.

This clone is a singleton in its sample. This rearrangement joins TRBV9 to TRBJ1-3; D not certain. CDR1 SGDLS and CDR2 YYNGEE come from the germline V gene. This CDR3 contains 14 residues. Trimming took off 0 bases at V and 8 bases at J, with 12 bases between the two ends. The CDR3 DNA reads as TGTGCCAGCAGCGTAGATTTGCGGGCTGACACCATATATTTT. Translating gives CASSVDLRADTIYF.

To note about this clone: This could be a read error, since a much larger clone is one nucleotide away. This chain connects TRBV13 to TRBJ2-7; 9 positions match TRBD1. The V segment lost 3 bases and the J segment 5 bases; nucleotides outside the gene matches: 2. Germline values: CDR1 PRHDT, CDR2 FYEKMQ (reference sequence). The CDR3 is 13 amino acids. The CDR3 protein is CASSLGQGHEQYF. CDR3 DNA sequence: TGTGCCAGCAGCTTGGGACAGGGTCACGAGCAGTACTTC.

V and J are TRBV10-3 and TRBJ2-5, with D perhaps matching TRBD1 or TRBD2 (5 bases each). Trimming cost V 3 bases and J 5 bases, with 13 bases left between them. The CDR3 sequence is 14 residues long. Per the germline V gene, CDR1 is ENHRY and CDR2 is SYGVKD. CDR3 sequence: CAISESGQGETQYF. The CDR3 bases are TGTGCCATCAGTGAATCGGGGCAGGGTGAGACCCAGTACTTC.

V usage is TRBV7-6 and J usage is TRBJ2-1; no firm D call. The CDR3 covers 13 residues. Germline V gives CDR1 SGHVS, CDR2 FNYEAQ. V dropped 2 bases and J dropped 6 bases, with 8 bases sitting between them. CDR3 sequence: CASSLQHLNEQFF. The CDR3 region has the DNA TGTGCCAGCAGCTTACAACACCTCAATGAGCAGTTCTTC. The full variable domain, its missing parts supplied by reference TRBV7-6 and TRBJ2-1, is GAGVSQSPRYKVTKRGQDVALRCDPISGHVSLYWYRQALGQGPEFLTYFNYEAQQDKSGLPNDRFSAERPEGSISTLTIQRTEQRDSAMYRCASSLQHLNEQFFGPGTRLTVL.

The chain joins TRBV21-1 to TRBJ2-3; TRBD2 is the table's D call and was not checked against the DNA. TRBV21-1 is a documented pseudogene. The CDR3 has 14 amino acids. The CDR3 bases are TGTGCCAGCAGCAAAAGGCGGAACGCAGATACGCAGTATTTT. Its protein is CASSKRRNADTQYF.

This rearrangement joins TRBV18 to TRBJ2-7; TRBD1 agrees at 7 bases. There are 13 residues in the CDR3. V lost 1 base, J lost 3 bases, and 0 bases stayed unmatched. In germline, CDR1 is KGHSH, CDR2 LQKENI. This chain's CDR3 is CASSPRQGYEQYF. In DNA, the CDR3 is TGTGCCAGCTCACCACGACAGGGCTACGAGCAGTACTTC.

A few counts support this clone. V gene TRBV29-1 combines with J gene TRBJ1-6; D possibly corresponds to TRBD1 (6 bases). The ends were cut back, 3 bases at V and 3 bases at J, with 12 bases in the middle. Germline V CDR1 and CDR2: SQVTM, ANQGSEA. The CDR3 is 15 residues long. The CDR3 DNA reads as TGCAGCGTTGATGGGGGCAGCCTCTATAATTCACCCCTCCACTTT. It encodes CSVDGGSLYNSPLHF.